This paragraph covers one T cell receptor (beta chain) sequence. Its specificity is not known. The data were obtained in a study of shared clonotypes between healthy human individuals. At the level of the study: Per donor, three plates held CD4 naive cells, three held CD4 memory, two held CD8 naive and one held CD8 memory. Overall study results and limits: Several donors shared about 5% of their naive CD4 clonotypes. Lower generation probabilities were found for non-shared clonotypes than for those shared by all four donors.

Here immunoSEQ multiplex PCR was the method, and the copy in TCRdb shows in-frame clones only, minus some. This table has a few million clones, about 92% appearing once. The TCR sequence derives from a man between 18 and 35 years old in good health. Sequencing used naive CD4+ T cells sorted from blood. Sample subset: CD45RA+ positively selected.

The CDR3 protein is CAISDGAASSYEQYF. CDR3 sequence (DNA): TGTGCCATCAGTGACGGAGCGGCCAGCTCCTACGAGCAGTACTTC. The chain carries TRBV10-3 and TRBJ2-7; D might be TRBD2 (5 bases). This CDR3 contains 15 residues. Trimming shortened V by 3 bases and J by 0 bases, and 12 bases separated the two germline ends. CDR1 is ENHRY and CDR2 is SYGVKD in the germline V gene.